Below, 27 T cell receptor beta chains from the same sample are listed, as sequenced in a study of blood T cell repertoires in COVID-19 (dated by TCRdb to about 2020). Library generation was performed with the immunoSEQ multiplex PCR assay. This is the immuneACCESS table as TCRdb keeps it, with only in-frame sequences that have V and J called. A part of the clones is gone; compared with another copy, unresolved V genes explain less than half, and the rest is unexplained. Across this sample there are 200,000 to 250,000 clones, with approximately 80% seen only once. The ten largest account for approximately 1.3% of the sample. The sample comprised PBMCs or T cells enriched from blood (not recorded which). Receptors were obtained from a woman aged 40 to 50 with acute COVID-19.

The chain carries TRBV4-2 and TRBJ2-3; 10 bases are shared with TRBD2. V lost 1 base, J lost 0 bases, and 10 bases stayed unmatched. The CDR3 runs to 19 residues. The germline V gene has CDR1 LGHNA and CDR2 YNFKEQ. In DNA, the CDR3 is TGTGCCAGCAGCCAAGGTACCGGTAGCGGGGGGATTAGCACAGATACGCAGTATTTT. Its translation: CASSQGTGSGGISTDTQYF.

The chain joins TRBV5-6 to TRBJ1-2; 7 nucleotides match TRBD1. The germline V gene has CDR1 SGHDT and CDR2 YYEEEE. The J segment lost 4 bases and the V segment lost 5 bases, leaving 5 bases of the junction unmatched. The length of the CDR3 is 13 residues. The CDR3 reads CASSSRQGYGYTF. The CDR3 DNA follows: TGTGCCAGCAGTTCGCGACAGGGCTATGGCTACACCTTC.

The chain carries TRBV19 and TRBJ2-7; D is unresolved. This CDR3 is 16 amino acids long. CDR1 and CDR2 (germline): LNHDA, SQIVND (reference sequence). Trimming stripped 6 bases from V and 2 bases from J, with 20 bases between. Here the CDR3 DNA reads TGTGCCAGTAGCCGCGAGGTCCAATCACCCGCCTACGAGCAGTACTTC. Translating gives CASSREVQSPAYEQYF.

Only a few counts were recorded for this clone. The chain carries TRBV5-1 and TRBJ1-2; D is ambiguous. The V end was cut by 1 base, the J end by 2 bases, with 12 bases between. This CDR3 is built from 15 residues. Germline-derived CDR1 and CDR2 are SGHRS and YFSETQ. This CDR3 reads CASSLSNKPNYGYTF. The CDR3 coding sequence is TGCGCCAGCAGCTTGTCGAACAAACCAAACTATGGCTACACCTTC.

The sample holds a few counts of this clone. V is TRBV6-5 and J is TRBJ1-5; possible D gene TRBD1, 5 bases. This CDR3 spans 15 amino acids. Trimming left V 8 bases short and J 0 bases short, with 14 bases between. The germline gives CDR1 MNHEY, CDR2 SVGAGI. The DNA for the CDR3 is TGTGCCAGCGAGGCAGGGACTTATAGCAATCAGCCCCAGCATTTT. Protein product: CASEAGTYSNQPQHF.

This chain joins TRBV4-2 and TRBJ1-6; D call uncertain. V lost 4 bases to trimming and J lost 12 bases, with 16 bases between them. This CDR3 spans 14 amino acids. In germline, CDR1 is LGHNA, CDR2 YNFKEQ. The CDR3 protein is CASSPTPSAGPLHF. CDR3 bases: TGTGCCAGCAGCCCCACCCCAAGTGCGGGACCCCTCCACTTT.

The rearrangement uses TRBV7-9 and TRBJ2-4, with D possibly TRBD1 on 5 matching bases. V shed 2 bases and J shed 5 bases, with 13 bases lying between them. The CDR3 has 15 residues. Germline V gene sequence: CDR1 SEHNR, CDR2 FQNEAQ (reference sequence). CDR3 residues: CASSLLRTRQNIQYF. In nucleotides, the CDR3 is TGTGCCAGCAGCTTATTAAGGACAAGACAAAACATTCAGTACTTC.

This rearrangement joins TRBV5-1 to TRBJ2-2; TRBD2 agrees at 12 bases. The germline V gene has CDR1 SGHRS and CDR2 YFSETQ. This CDR3 is 17 amino acids long. V gave up 0 bases and J gave up 4 bases; unmatched junction bases: 4. This chain's CDR3 is CASSLASGGAGTGELFF. The DNA for the CDR3 is TGCGCCAGCAGCTTGGCTAGCGGGGGGGCCGGCACCGGGGAGCTGTTTTTT.

This clone has just a few counts. The J gene is TRBJ2-1, the V gene TRBV29-1; TRBD1 might be the D (6 bases). The V gene's germline CDR1 is SQVTM and CDR2 ANQGSEA. This CDR3 is built from 15 residues. The germline V and J ends were trimmed by 3 bases and 2 bases, with 14 bases remaining between them. DNA for the CDR3: TGCAGCGTTGAGGGCAGGGGCACAGCCTACAATGAGCAGTTCTTC. The encoded protein is CSVEGRGTAYNEQFF.

The chain uses TRBV15 and TRBJ2-7; D not certain. Trimming shortened V by 0 bases and J by 2 bases, and 8 bases separated the two germline ends. From germline, CDR1 is LNHNV and CDR2 YYDKDF (reference sequence). CDR3 size: 14 residues. CDR3 in amino acids: CATSRDRGAYEQYF. The DNA for the CDR3 is TGTGCCACCAGCAGAGATCGAGGAGCCTACGAGCAGTACTTC. The full variable domain, its missing parts supplied by reference TRBV15 and TRBJ2-7, is DAMVIQNPRYQVTQFGKPVTLSCSQTLNHNVMYWYQQKSSQAPKLLFHYYDKDFNNEADTPDNFQSRRPNTSFCFLDIRSPGLGDTAMYLCATSRDRGAYEQYFGPGTRLTVT.

This clone was counted a single time. The chain uses TRBV27 and TRBJ2-5; 13 bases line up with TRBD2. V lost 6 bases to trimming and J lost 4 bases; unmatched junction nucleotides: 8. Per the germline V gene, CDR1 is MNHEY and CDR2 is SMNVEV (reference sequence). CDR3 length: 16 amino acids. CDR3 sequence (DNA): TGTGCCAGCAGCCCACTAGCGGGAGGGCCTGGAGAGACCCAGTACTTC. Translated, it gives CASSPLAGGPGETQYF.

This chain connects TRBV19 to TRBJ1-3, with unresolved D. Trimming shortened V by 6 bases and J by 0 bases, and 15 bases separated the two germline ends. This CDR3 is 16 amino acids long. Germline-derived CDR1 and CDR2 are LNHDA and SQIVND (reference sequence). CDR3 bases: TGTGCCAGTAGCCTTCAACCACAGAGCTCTGGAAACACCATATATTTT. Translating it yields CASSLQPQSSGNTIYF.

The chain combines TRBV18 with TRBJ1-2; tentative D call: TRBD1 (5 bases). The CDR3 runs 17 residues. Germline V gives CDR1 KGHSH, CDR2 LQKENI. V lost 3 bases and J 4 bases, leaving 21 bases between the germline ends. DNA of the CDR3: TGTGCCAGCTCACCCCTACGGAGCGGGGATGGGGGCTATGGCTACACCTTC. The encoded protein is CASSPLRSGDGGYGYTF.

The chain couples TRBV19 to TRBJ1-2, with 9 bases matching TRBD1. The CDR3 totals 14 residues. The V segment lost 6 bases and the J segment 3 bases; nucleotides outside the gene matches: 5. From germline, CDR1 is LNHDA and CDR2 SQIVND (reference sequence). The CDR3 spells CASRPGQGYYGYTF. CDR3 in DNA: TGTGCCAGTAGGCCGGGACAGGGCTACTATGGCTACACCTTC.

The chain links TRBV7-2 to TRBJ2-1, with 9 bases that match TRBD2. CDR1 is SGHTA, CDR2 FQGNSA, per germline. V dropped 1 base and J dropped 7; count of bases not matched to a gene: 8. The CDR3 loop spans 16 amino acids. CDR3 sequence reads: CASSLESGGGVNEQFF. DNA for the CDR3: TGTGCCAGCAGCTTAGAATCTGGCGGGGGGGTAAATGAGCAGTTCTTC.

This clone was counted once. The genes are TRBV7-2 and TRBJ2-1; the match to TRBD2 covers 10 bases. This CDR3 has 16 residues. V lost 7 bases, J lost 7 bases, and 13 bases stayed unmatched. Per germline, CDR1 SGHTA and CDR2 FQGNSA. The DNA for the CDR3 is TGTGCCAGCACTCTTTTACTGGGACTAGCGAATAATGAGCAGTTCTTC. Protein: CASTLLLGLANNEQFF.

The chain uses TRBV29-1 and TRBJ1-2, with D tentatively TRBD1 (6 bases). Trimming removed 8 bases at V and 2 bases at J, with 12 bases between. Germline assignment: CDR1 SQVTM and CDR2 ANQGSEA. The CDR3 extends over 12 amino acids. The DNA for the CDR3 is TGCAGCATCGAGGACAGAAACTATGGCTACACCTTC. Residues: CSIEDRNYGYTF.

This clone was observed once. The chain has TRBV6-2 or TRBV6-3 and TRBJ2-1; 7 nucleotides match TRBD2. Losses at the gene ends were 1 base for V and 3 bases for J; bases not matched to a gene: 6. Germline CDR1 reads MNHEY; CDR2 reads SVGEGT. CDR3 length: 16 residues. CDR3 loop: CASSYWGGGGYNEQFF. The CDR3 DNA reads TGTGCCAGCAGTTACTGGGGGGGAGGAGGCTACAATGAGCAGTTCTTC.

This clone was seen only once. The rearrangement uses TRBV4-3 and TRBJ1-6; D gene unclear. Trimming pared 0 bases from V and 0 bases from J, leaving 9 bases between. This CDR3 spans 17 amino acids. CDR1 is LGHNA, CDR2 YSLEER, per germline. CDR3 region: CASSQEPAGSYNSPLHF. The CDR3 DNA reads TGCGCCAGCAGCCAAGAACCGGCGGGCTCCTATAATTCACCCCTCCACTTT.

This clone was picked up many times. The chain employs TRBV30 and TRBJ1-6; 8 bases align to TRBD1. V lost 2 bases, J lost 9 bases, and 3 bases stayed unmatched. This CDR3 is built from 13 residues. CDR1 is GTSNPN and CDR2 is SVGIG in the germline V gene (reference sequence). This chain's CDR3 is CAWSPQGASPLHF. The CDR3 DNA sequence: TGTGCCTGGAGTCCTCAGGGGGCTTCACCCCTCCACTTT.

This clone occurred a few times. This sequence joins TRBV5-1 and TRBJ2-7; 10 bases agree with TRBD1. The CDR3 extends over 15 amino acids. Germline V CDR1 and CDR2: SGHRS, YFSETQ. Trimming removed 4 bases from V and 5 bases from J; junction bases left unmatched: 9. This CDR3 reads CASSPRTGGSHEQYF. In DNA form, the CDR3 reads TGCGCCAGCAGCCCCCGGACAGGGGGGTCTCACGAGCAGTACTTC.

The V gene is TRBV9, the J gene TRBJ1-2, with 11 nucleotides matching TRBD1. J lost 7 bases, V lost 0 bases, and 2 bases had no gene match. This CDR3 has 14 amino acids. The germline CDR1 and CDR2 sequences are SGDLS and YYNGEE. CDR3 region: CASSVEGTGGGYTF. CDR3 sequence (DNA): TGTGCCAGCAGCGTAGAGGGGACAGGGGGTGGCTACACCTTC.

This clone has only one observation. The chain employs TRBV25-1 and TRBJ1-2; D remains ambiguous. The ends were cut back, 5 bases at V and 3 bases at J, with 13 bases in the middle. Germline V gene sequence: CDR1 MGHDK, CDR2 SYGVNS. The CDR3 runs 14 residues. CDR3 nucleotide sequence: TGTGCCAGCAGTATTTTGAGGTTAGACTATGGCTACACCTTC. The encoded protein is CASSILRLDYGYTF.

This chain links TRBV18 with TRBJ2-1; 8 bases are a match to TRBD2. V lost 3 bases to trimming and J lost 0 bases; unmatched junction nucleotides: 1. Germline V gene data show CDR1 as KGHSH and CDR2 as LQKENI. The CDR3 is 15 residues long. CDR3 DNA: TGTGCCAGCTCACCGGGACTAGGCTCCTACAATGAGCAGTTCTTC. The encoded protein is CASSPGLGSYNEQFF.

V and J are TRBV7-2 and TRBJ1-2; TRBD1 matches 8 bases. The V gene end was trimmed by 5 bases and the J gene end by 4 bases; junction bases not matched to a gene: 6. Germline V gives CDR1 SGHTA, CDR2 FQGNSA. CDR3 length equals 14 residues. The DNA of the CDR3 is TGTGCCAGCAGCATCGGACAGGGCGGCTATGGCTACACCTTC. This sequence encodes CASSIGQGGYGYTF.

The CDR3 DNA reads as TGTGCCAGTAGTCTCCGGGACAATGAGCAGTTCTTC. Translating it yields CASSLRDNEQFF. The chain joins TRBV19 to TRBJ2-1; no definite D call. The ends were cut back, 5 bases at V and 5 bases at J, with 7 bases in the middle. This CDR3 spans 12 amino acids. The germline gives CDR1 LNHDA, CDR2 SQIVND (reference sequence).

The rearrangement uses TRBV4-1 and TRBJ2-1; D gene unclear. Trimming shortened V by 0 bases and J by 5 bases, and 8 bases separated the two germline ends. The CDR3 totals 14 residues. From germline, CDR1 is MGHRA and CDR2 YSYEKL. The CDR3, as DNA: TGCGCCAGCAGCCAAGAAAACTACAACAATGAGCAGTTCTTC. Translated: CASSQENYNNEQFF.